Below, 25 T cell receptor beta chains from the same sample are listed, as sequenced in a study of T cells in Graves' hyperthyroidism and ophthalmopathy (dated by TCRdb to between 2018 and 2021). Library preparation was by multiplex PCR. TCRdb shows the sequencer as Illumina HiSeq 2000. The TCR beta CDR3 regions were amplified from the RNA transcripts. The TCR CDR3 was subjected to a first round of RT-PCR using the HTBI primer set and the Qiagen OneStep RT-PCR kit. TCRdb applied fastp at Q25 and MiXCR to the public reads, then kept only in-frame beta chains. Duplicate CDR3 protein sequences are folded into a single record with the most common DNA and genes. This sample has hundreds of thousands of distinct CDR3 sequences in its table, and about 14% of those were observed once. The ten largest make up about 9.4% of the sample. The specimen was blood. The receptors were sampled from a woman aged 18-29 years with Graves' hyperthyroidism.

This clonotype has a count of ten or more. V usage is TRBV7-9 and J usage is TRBJ2-5, with 7 bases identical to TRBD1. Germline CDR1 is SEHNR and CDR2 is FQNEAQ (reference sequence). V dropped 2 bases and J dropped 4; count of bases not matched to a gene: 10. The CDR3 extends over 16 amino acids. The CDR3 region is CASSLPDVTGRETQYF. The CDR3 region has the DNA TGTGCCAGCAGCTTACCCGACGTGACAGGGAGAGAGACCCAGTACTTC.

This clonotype was detected a few times. The chain links TRBV2 to TRBJ1-2; D possibly corresponds to TRBD1 (6 bases). The CDR3 sequence is 13 residues long. The germline gives CDR1 SNHLY, CDR2 FYNNEI. The ends were cut back, 10 bases at V and 2 bases at J, with 14 bases in the middle. CDR3: CATIDRRNYGYTF. The CDR3 DNA follows: TGTGCCACAATTGACAGGAGAAACTATGGCTACACCTTC.

This clonotype was counted ten times or more. The V and J genes are TRBV30 and TRBJ2-2; D gene unclear. V was shortened by 2 bases and J by 3 bases, with 13 bases between the two germline ends. The CDR3 loop spans 15 amino acids. Germline V gene lookup returns CDR1 GTSNPN and CDR2 SVGIG (reference sequence). CDR3 in amino acids: CAWSSLAEDTGELFF. CDR3 nucleotide sequence: TGTGCCTGGAGTTCCTTGGCGGAAGACACCGGGGAGCTGTTTTTT.

The sample holds many counts of this clonotype. The chain recombines TRBV27 with TRBJ2-7; weak D call: TRBD1 (6 bases). From germline, CDR1 is MNHEY and CDR2 SMNVEV (reference sequence). This CDR3 spans 14 amino acids. V lost 7 bases and J 7 bases, leaving 20 bases between the germline ends. Written as DNA, the CDR3 is TGTGCCAGCAAAGACCGGGACACCCCTCGAGAGCAGTACTTC. It encodes CASKDRDTPREQYF.

The chain carries TRBV5-1 and TRBJ2-7, with D uncertain. This CDR3 contains 16 residues. Between the trimmed V and J ends, which lost 0 bases and 2 bases, there was a span of 15 bases. In germline, CDR1 is SGHRS, CDR2 YFSETQ. The CDR3 DNA reads as TGCGCCAGCAGCTTGGAGTTGTCGGAGTACCCCTACGAGCAGTACTTC. Its translation: CASSLELSEYPYEQYF.

This clonotype was detected only a few times. The chain links TRBV27 to TRBJ2-3; D not resolved. V lost 3 bases to trimming and J lost 4 bases, with 8 bases between them. Germline V gives CDR1 MNHEY, CDR2 SMNVEV (reference sequence). The CDR3 runs 13 residues. Here the CDR3 DNA reads TGTGCCAGCAGTTTCCTTACCCCAGATACGCAGTATTTT. This codes for CASSFLTPDTQYF.

The V gene is TRBV7-9, the J gene TRBJ1-4; TRBD1 might be the D (5 bases). V dropped 4 bases and J dropped 5 bases, with 20 bases sitting between them. The length of the CDR3 is 17 residues. Per germline, CDR1 SEHNR and CDR2 FQNEAQ (reference sequence). For the CDR3, the DNA is TGTGCCAGCAGCTCCCACCCCGAACAGGCGGGAAATGAAAAACTGTTTTTT. Its translation is CASSSHPEQAGNEKLFF. Based on the CDR3 plus reference TRBV7-9 and TRBJ1-4, the full variable domain is DTGVSQNPRHKITKRGQNVTFRCDPISEHNRLYWYRQTLGQGPEFLTYFQNEAQLEKSRLLSDRFSAERPKGSFSTLEIQRTEQGDSAMYLCASSSHPEQAGNEKLFFGSGTQLSVL.

The chain couples TRBV6-1 to TRBJ2-1; no definite D call. The CDR3 spans 11 residues. Deletions cut 7 bases from V and 10 bases from J, with 11 bases between. The germline gives CDR1 MNHNS, CDR2 SASEGT. The CDR3 DNA reads TGTGCCAGCACCGGGCCGGGCGAGCAGTTCTTC. It is translated as CASTGPGEQFF.

This clonotype has a count of ten or more. This chain links TRBV20-1 with TRBJ2-1; D is possibly TRBD1 (5 bases). CDR3 length: 16 amino acids. Per germline, CDR1 DFQATT and CDR2 SNEGSKA (reference sequence). V gave up 6 bases and J gave up 9 bases, with 27 bases separating them. CDR3 residues: CSAPLSAGPQFFEQFF. For the CDR3, the DNA is TGCAGTGCCCCCCTTTCGGCAGGGCCTCAATTCTTTGAGCAGTTCTTC.

In its sample, this clonotype was seen many times. The chain links TRBV18 to TRBJ2-6, with 10 bases identical to TRBD1. This CDR3 region has 18 residues. Germline V gene lookup returns CDR1 KGHSH and CDR2 LQKENI. The V segment lost 3 bases and the J segment 0 bases; nucleotides outside the gene matches: 5. The CDR3 bases are TGTGCCAGCTCACCCACGGGACAGGGGTTCTCTGGGGCCAACGTCCTGACTTTC. Translation gives CASSPTGQGFSGANVLTF.

This clonotype was counted at least ten times. V and J are TRBV28 and TRBJ2-2; D not resolved. From germline, CDR1 is MDHEN and CDR2 SYDVKM. The V gene lost 7 bases and the J gene lost 0 bases, with 9 bases spanning the gap. The CDR3 length is 14 residues. In DNA form, the CDR3 reads TGTGCCAGCACTAGGACGGCGAACACCGGGGAGCTGTTTTTT. Its translation is CASTRTANTGELFF.

This clonotype appeared a few times. The chain has TRBV2 and TRBJ2-5, with no clear D. Germline V CDR1 and CDR2: SNHLY, FYNNEI. Trimming pared 4 bases from V and 5 bases from J, leaving 14 bases between. This CDR3 spans 14 amino acids. The CDR3, as DNA: TGTGCCAGCAGTGCCCGGGTAACAAGCGAGACCCAGTACTTC. Translating gives CASSARVTSETQYF.

The V call is TRBV4-2, the J call TRBJ1-1; maybe TRBD1 (5 bases). The CDR3 totals 13 residues. CDR1 and CDR2 from the germline V gene are LGHNA and YNFKEQ. V lost 9 bases and J 5 bases, leaving 16 bases between the germline ends. This chain's CDR3 is CASRIRGETEAFF. Here the CDR3 DNA reads TGTGCCAGTAGAATTCGAGGGGAAACTGAAGCTTTCTTT.

V and J are TRBV10-3 and TRBJ2-3; D gene ambiguous. The CDR3 has 16 amino acids. Germline V gene lookup returns CDR1 ENHRY and CDR2 SYGVKD. V lost 2 bases to trimming and J lost 0 bases, with 12 bases between them. The CDR3 DNA is TGTGCCATCAGTGAGAACTCTCAGCGTAGCACAGATACGCAGTATTTT. This gives the protein CAISENSQRSTDTQYF.

The CDR3 bases are TGTGCCAGCAGCTTCGGACTAGCGGGAAAATCGTCCGAGCAGTACTTC. Its translation is CASSFGLAGKSSEQYF. J is TRBJ2-7 and V is TRBV9; 12 bases map to TRBD2. V shed 4 bases and J 6 bases; nucleotides not matched to a gene: 11. The CDR3 sequence is 16 residues long. CDR1 is SGDLS and CDR2 is YYNGEE in the germline V gene.

Comment on this clonotype: At one boundary the junction diverges from the germline segment, which might be a read error. The genes are TRBV2 and TRBJ1-4; 9 bases agree with TRBD1. The CDR3 is 14 residues long. CDR1 SNHLY and CDR2 FYNNEI come from the germline V gene. CDR3 sequence reads: CASKERDRAEKPFF. CDR3 coding DNA: TGTGCCAGCAAAGAGAGGGACAGGGCGGAAAAACCGTTTTTT.

This chain links TRBV4-2 with TRBJ2-3, with 7 bases matching TRBD1. V was clipped by 2 bases and J by 6 bases; unmatched bases: 5. Germline values: CDR1 LGHNA, CDR2 YNFKEQ. CDR3 length: 14 residues. Here the CDR3 DNA reads TGTGCCAGCAGCCAACCGACCAGGGGGGATACGCAGTATTTT. This translates into CASSQPTRGDTQYF.

This clonotype was counted only a few times. The V gene is TRBV4-1, the J gene TRBJ2-6, with D possibly being TRBD1 (5 bases). The CDR3 is 13 residues long. V lost 7 bases and J lost 4, with 8 bases in between. The germline gives CDR1 MGHRA, CDR2 YSYEKL. The CDR3 nucleotides are TGCGCCAGCAAGGGGTTAGGGGCCAACGTCCTGACTTTC. This gives the protein CASKGLGANVLTF.

This clonotype was counted a few times. The V call is TRBV12-3 or TRBV12-4, the J call TRBJ2-1; the D gene could be TRBD1 or TRBD2 (5 bases each). With 7 bases removed from V and 6 bases from J, the gap between germline ends came to 16 bases. The CDR3 runs to 14 residues. The CDR3 region has the DNA TGTGCCAGCACAGTGGGACCGCCTATCAATGAGCAGTTCTTC. Residues: CASTVGPPINEQFF.

This clonotype was observed at least ten times. This chain uses TRBV5-6 with TRBJ1-1, with a weak D call TRBD1 (5 bases). Germline V gives CDR1 SGHDT, CDR2 YYEEEE. CDR3 length: 16 residues. Between the trimmed V and J ends, which lost 4 bases and 5 bases, there was a span of 21 bases. DNA of the CDR3: TGTGCCAGCAGCCCGCCGTGGGGGACGACGGGGACTGAAGCTTTCTTT. Its protein product is CASSPPWGTTGTEAFF. Complete variable domain (other parts from reference TRBV5-6 and TRBJ1-1): DAGVTQSPTHLIKTRGQQVTLRCSPKSGHDTVSWYQQALGQGPQFIFQYYEEEERQRGNFPDRFSGHQFPNYSSELNVNALLLGDSALYLCASSPPWGTTGTEAFFGQGTRLTVV.

This clonotype was observed a single time. This rearrangement joins TRBV19 to TRBJ2-7; D is undetermined. Trimming took 1 base from V and 3 from J, leaving 10 bases between them. CDR1 is LNHDA, CDR2 SQIVND, per germline (reference sequence). The CDR3 is 14 amino acids. The CDR3 sequence: CASSIAAGRYEQYF. The CDR3 DNA sequence: TGTGCCAGTAGTATAGCCGCCGGGCGCTACGAGCAGTACTTC.

This clonotype was recorded at least ten times. V and J are TRBV3-1 and TRBJ1-4; D gene uncertain. The V and J ends lost 3 bases and 13 bases respectively, with 15 bases between them. The CDR3 is made up of 13 amino acids. CDR1 and CDR2 (germline): LGHDT, YNNKEL (reference sequence). CDR3: CASSQRSTEALFF. DNA for the CDR3: TGTGCCAGCAGCCAGAGAAGCACAGAGGCACTGTTTTTT.

This clonotype was observed at least ten times. The rearrangement uses TRBV20-1 and TRBJ2-3, with 8 bases that match TRBD1. Germline assignment: CDR1 DFQATT and CDR2 SNEGSKA (reference sequence). The V and J ends lost 6 bases and 0 bases, in that order; junction bases with no gene match: 8. The CDR3 length is 15 residues. The DNA for the CDR3 is TGCAGTGCCCAGTCGAACAGGGGGAGCACAGATACGCAGTATTTT. This translates into CSAQSNRGSTDTQYF.

The table lists this clonotype with a few counts. The rearrangement uses TRBV15 and TRBJ1-4; maybe TRBD1 (6 bases). This CDR3 spans 16 amino acids. Per the germline V gene, CDR1 is LNHNV and CDR2 is YYDKDF (reference sequence). V dropped 0 bases and J dropped 7 bases, with 15 bases sitting between them. The CDR3: CATSRDRSGGGEKLFF. CDR3 in DNA: TGTGCCACCAGCAGAGATCGCAGTGGGGGCGGTGAAAAACTGTTTTTT.

The chain couples TRBV6-1 to TRBJ1-2; TRBD1 is a possible D gene (5 bases). The CDR3 extends over 16 amino acids. V was cut by 8 bases and J by 1 base, with 20 bases left in between. CDR1 and CDR2 from the germline V gene are MNHNS and SASEGT. CDR3 bases: TGTGCCAGCCGTGGGGAGATACAGGATCATAACTATGGCTACACCTTC. Translated, it gives CASRGEIQDHNYGYTF.